This T cell receptor beta chain was sequenced during a study of blood T cell repertoires in COVID-19. As for the study in general: Donors in the United States, Italy and Spain gave samples during acute or convalescent COVID-19. PBMCs, B-cell-depleted T cells, or T cells provided the cDNA or gDNA that made up the material.

In the authors' methods: Amplification of reference gene primers provided the estimated nucleated cell counts. The table came from immunoSEQ multiplex PCR; TCRdb's copy has only in-frame clones and leaves some out. Clone size and the V and J calls come from that table; the DNA yielded D and trimming. The sample lists some 200,000 clones; 84% were seen once. A Seattle source enrolled patients during active infection and followed them longitudinally. The J segment lost 6 bases and the V segment lost 3 bases, leaving 15 bases of the junction unmatched. The CDR3 runs to 18 residues. In germline, CDR1 is SGHKS, CDR2 YYEKEE (reference sequence).

The chain uses TRBV5-5 and TRBJ1-5; 10 bases line up with TRBD1. Material for sequencing was peripheral blood. This sequence was found in a woman aged 70-85 years with COVID-19, enrolled during active disease. The CDR3 loop is CASSSRPGTGEKGQPQHF. The CDR3 bases are TGTGCCAGCAGCTCTCGTCCCGGGACAGGGGAGAAGGGTCAGCCCCAGCATTTT.